These 9 T cell receptor beta chains came from one sample sequenced in a study of cytomegalovirus exposure and HLA in healthy donors. Researchers ran the PCR with 60 Vbeta and 13 Jbeta primers. Using immunoSEQ multiplex PCR, the repertoire was profiled, and TCRdb retains in-frame clones only, with some absent. Found here are about 200,000 clones, about 13% of them singletons; the top ten hold more than 7%. The material sequenced was PBMCs. Every receptor here comes from a man aged 50 to 60 in good health and CMV-seropositive.

Only a few counts were recorded for this clone. The V gene is TRBV6-5, the J gene TRBJ2-5; 10 bases align to TRBD1. The CDR3 loop spans 16 amino acids. The V segment lost 0 bases and the J segment 3 bases; nucleotides outside the gene matches: 4. Germline assignment: CDR1 MNHEY and CDR2 SVGAGI. CDR3 nucleotides: TGTGCCAGCAGTTACTCAAGGACAGGGGGGAAAGAGACCCAGTACTTC. This codes for CASSYSRTGGKETQYF.

The rearrangement links TRBV6-6 to TRBJ2-7; tentative D call: TRBD1 (5 bases). The CDR3 loop spans 15 amino acids. V was cut by 2 bases and J by 0 bases, with 11 bases left in between. Germline CDR1 and CDR2: MNHNY and SVGAGI (reference sequence). The CDR3 is CASSYPGASSYEQYF. The DNA of the CDR3 is TGTGCCAGCAGTTACCCTGGGGCCAGCTCCTACGAGCAGTACTTC.

Comment on this clone: At the DNA level, this CDR3 is encoded by other sequences in the same sample as well. The V call is TRBV9, the J call TRBJ1-2; tentatively, D is TRBD1 (5 bases). The ends were cut back, 0 bases at V and 2 bases at J, with 8 bases in the middle. There are 14 residues in the CDR3. Germline loops: CDR1 SGDLS, CDR2 YYNGEE. DNA for the CDR3: TGTGCCAGCAGCGTAGAGCAGGGAAACTATGGCTACACCTTC. It encodes CASSVEQGNYGYTF. Using reference TRBV9 and TRBJ1-2 for the parts outside the CDR3, the full variable domain is DSGVTQTPKHLITATGQRVTLRCSPRSGDLSVYWYQQSLDQGLQFLIQYYNGEERAKGNILERFSAQQFPDLHSELNLSSLELGDSALYFCASSVEQGNYGYTFGSGTRLTVV.

The chain couples TRBV10-3 to TRBJ2-2, with D possibly TRBD1 on 5 matching bases. Germline V gene data show CDR1 as ENHRY and CDR2 as SYGVKD. V was pared by 2 bases and J by 1 base, with 5 bases between. This CDR3 spans 14 amino acids. CDR3 loop: CAISEDRNTGELFF. The CDR3, as DNA: TGTGCCATCAGTGAGGACAGGAACACCGGGGAGCTGTTTTTT.

The chain combines TRBV18 with TRBJ1-4, with D possibly TRBD1 on 6 matching bases. In germline, CDR1 is KGHSH, CDR2 LQKENI. Trimming pared 3 bases from V and 8 bases from J, leaving 19 bases between. The CDR3 has 16 amino acids. The chain's CDR3 is CASSPLGGIRAEKLFF. CDR3 sequence (DNA): TGTGCCAGCTCACCTTTAGGGGGTATAAGGGCCGAAAAACTGTTTTTT.

This clone showed up just a few times. The chain couples TRBV15 to TRBJ1-4; perhaps TRBD1 as D (5 bases). CDR1 is LNHNV and CDR2 is YYDKDF in the germline V gene (reference sequence). This CDR3 has 15 residues. V lost 5 bases, J lost 8 bases, and 18 bases lay in between. CDR3 residues: CATSPEDTGREKLFF. The CDR3 DNA reads TGTGCCACCAGCCCCGAGGACACTGGACGGGAAAAACTGTTTTTT.

This clone has a handful of counts. The CDR3 nucleotides read TGCGCCAGCAGTCCACCGGGGGTGAACTATGGCTACACCTTC. Protein product: CASSPPGVNYGYTF. The chain links TRBV4-3 to TRBJ1-2; D is possibly TRBD1 (5 bases). Per the germline V gene, CDR1 is LGHNA and CDR2 is YSLEER. The V and J ends lost 6 bases and 2 bases respectively, with 13 bases between them. There are 14 residues in the CDR3.

CDR3 sequence reads: CASSPTGVGYGYTF. The DNA of the CDR3 is TGTGCCAGCAGTCCAACAGGGGTTGGCTATGGCTACACCTTC. This chain joins TRBV6-6 and TRBJ1-2; TRBD1 agrees at 7 bases. The CDR3 runs to 14 residues. Germline V gives CDR1 MNHNY, CDR2 SVGAGI (reference sequence). V dropped 5 bases and J dropped 4; count of bases not matched to a gene: 7.

In its sample, this clone was seen a few times. V is TRBV11-2 and J is TRBJ2-7; 7 nucleotides match TRBD1. Germline V gene data show CDR1 as SGHAT and CDR2 as FQNNGV. V shed 6 bases, J shed 9 bases, and the junction held 8 bases outside the gene matches. CDR3 size: 12 residues. In DNA, the CDR3 is TGTGCCAGCAGGGTTACAGGGGTAGTGCAGTACTTC. It is translated as CASRVTGVVQYF.